This is a list of T cell receptor beta chains from one sample in a study of blood T cell repertoires in COVID-19. The method was immunoSEQ multiplex PCR; TCRdb's version includes in-frame clones alone and lacks a portion of them. Altogether under 60,000 clones are present, 65% to 85% being singletons, with the ten largest covering roughly three fifths. Sequences were obtained from peripheral blood. All receptors derive from a man between 65 and 80 years old with acute or convalescent COVID-19. Both conserved end residues are part of each CDR3. The D gene is left open where the match is weak. Size is stated for part of the rows, as once, few or many counts, or as a class when the clone is expanded.

>NA|TRBV29-1|TRBD1|TRBJ1-1
CSVSGTGFRAFF
TGCAGCGTTAGCGGGACAGGATTTCGGGCTTTCTTT
>NA|TRBV28|TRBD1|TRBJ1-6
CASSLEGAYSPLHF
TGTGCCAGCAGTTTAGAGGGGGCCTATTCACCCCTCCACTTT
>NA|TRBV9|TRBD1|TRBJ2-5
CASSPLRQGETQYF
TGTGCCAGCAGCCCATTAAGACAGGGAGAGACCCAGTACTTC
>NA|TRBV5-1|TRBD1|TRBJ2-7
CASSPTGESYEQYF
TGCGCCAGCAGCCCGACAGGGGAGTCCTACGAGCAGTACTTC
>NA|TRBV20-1|NA|TRBJ2-5
CSASGSPGHPETQYF
TGCAGTGCTAGTGGAAGTCCGGGACACCCGGAGACCCAGTACTTC
>NA|TRBV5-4|TRBD2|TRBJ2-3
CASSFQRGSTDTQYF
TGTGCCAGCAGCTTCCAGCGGGGAAGCACAGATACGCAGTATTTT
>NA|TRBV5-6|NA|TRBJ1-2
CASSLQAWKNYGYTF
TGTGCCAGCAGCTTACAAGCGTGGAAAAACTATGGCTACACCTTC
>NA|TRBV6-5|NA|TRBJ1-1
CASSTGRTEAFF
TGTGCCAGCAGTACCGGGAGGACTGAAGCTTTCTTT
>NA|TRBV3-1/TRBV3-2|NA|TRBJ1-1
CASSQGQPNTEAFF
TGTGCCAGCAGCCAGGGGCAGCCGAACACTGAAGCTTTCTTT
>NA|TRBV18|NA|TRBJ1-6
CASSFGVGDSPLHF
TGTGCCAGCTCCTTCGGGGTGGGCGATTCACCCCTCCACTTT
>NA|TRBV29-1|NA|TRBJ1-1
CSVGIQGDAEAFF
TGCAGCGTTGGAATACAGGGTGATGCTGAAGCTTTCTTT
>NA|TRBV6-5|TRBD1|TRBJ1-2
CASSIRTGNYGYTF
TGTGCCAGCAGTATTCGGACAGGCAACTATGGCTACACCTTC
>NA|TRBV2|NA|TRBJ2-5
CASSRGKETQYF
TGTGCCAGCAGTAGGGGTAAAGAGACCCAGTACTTC
>NA|TRBV6-2/TRBV6-3|NA|TRBJ1-4
CASSPPPGRVREKLFF
TGTGCCAGCAGTCCCCCCCCTGGGCGAGTCCGTGAAAAACTGTTTTTT
>NA|TRBV7-9|NA|TRBJ1-2
CASSLGTYGYTF
TGTGCCAGCAGCTTGGGCACCTATGGCTACACCTTC
>NA|TRBV13|NA|TRBJ1-1
CASSLPRVGTEAFF
TGTGCCAGCAGCTTACCCCGGGTAGGCACTGAAGCTTTCTTT
>once|TRBV10-3|NA|TRBJ1-2
CAISGGRDYGYTF
TGTGCCATCAGTGGAGGTCGGGACTATGGCTACACCTTC
>NA|TRBV4-1|TRBD2|TRBJ2-3
CASSATGTSGTTDTQYF
TGCGCCAGCAGCGCAACCGGGACTAGCGGAACCACAGATACGCAGTATTTT
>NA|TRBV7-8|NA|TRBJ2-4
CASSNTRPENIQYF
TGTGCCAGCAGCAATACTAGGCCTGAAAACATTCAGTACTTC
>once|TRBV28|NA|TRBJ1-1
CASYRGGARTEAFF
TGTGCCAGCTACCGGGGGGGGGCCCGGACTGAAGCTTTCTTT
>NA|TRBV7-2|NA|TRBJ2-5
CASSLEQKETQYF
TGTGCCAGCAGCTTAGAACAGAAAGAGACCCAGTACTTC
>NA|TRBV3-1/TRBV3-2|TRBD2|TRBJ2-6
CASTHRPGGSSGANVLTF
TGTGCCAGCACTCACCGCCCCGGGGGGAGCTCTGGGGCCAACGTCCTGACTTTC
>NA|TRBV6-2/TRBV6-3|NA|TRBJ2-7
CASSRDTKPYEQYF
TGTGCCAGCAGTAGAGACACAAAACCCTACGAGCAGTACTTC
>NA|TRBV7-8|NA|TRBJ2-1
CASSPTEGPLFF
TGTGCCAGCAGCCCGACGGAGGGTCCTCTGTTCTTC